These 17 T cell receptor beta chains came from one sample sequenced in a study of T cell changes during pregnancy in multiple sclerosis. TCRdb's table, derived via immunoSEQ multiplex PCR, lists solely in-frame clones and lacks some. The sample records more than 70,000 clones, 93% being singletons. The sample consisted of peripheral blood, taken in the second trimester of pregnancy. These TCRs come from a female donor with multiple sclerosis, enrolled in a pregnancy study.

The rearrangement links TRBV6-5 to TRBJ2-7, with TRBD2 matching 7 bases. V lost 0 bases to trimming and J lost 2 bases; unmatched junction nucleotides: 7. Germline-derived CDR1 and CDR2 are MNHEY and SVGAGI. The CDR3 consists of 16 residues. The CDR3 reads CASSYSDSGGTYEQYF. CDR3 coding DNA: TGTGCCAGCAGTTACTCGGATTCCGGGGGGACCTACGAGCAGTACTTC.

As DNA, the CDR3 is TGTGCCAGCAGCGGTAGCGGGGGGGCGGGTGAGACCCAGTACTTC. Translating gives CASSGSGGAGETQYF. The gene calls are TRBV9 and TRBJ2-5; 11 bases are shared with TRBD2. From germline, CDR1 is SGDLS and CDR2 YYNGEE. This CDR3 spans 15 amino acids. J gave up 5 bases and V 3 bases, and 6 bases lay outside the gene matches.

This clone showed up just once. The V call is TRBV2, the J call TRBJ2-4; 8 positions agree with TRBD2. This CDR3 has 16 residues. V was clipped by 4 bases and J by 0 bases; unmatched bases: 5. Germline V gene lookup returns CDR1 SNHLY and CDR2 FYNNEI. The CDR3: CASSVEAGVAKNIQYF. CDR3 in DNA: TGTGCCAGCAGTGTAGAAGCGGGGGTAGCCAAAAACATTCAGTACTTC.

This clone was counted a single time. The CDR3 DNA reads TGCGCCAGCAGCCAAGGGCCCACAGGGAACACTGAAGCTTTCTTT. Its protein is CASSQGPTGNTEAFF. The chain recombines TRBV4-1 with TRBJ1-1; maybe TRBD1 (5 bases). Trimming took 1 base from V and 1 from J, leaving 10 bases between them. Germline lookup yields CDR1 MGHRA and CDR2 YSYEKL. The CDR3 covers 15 residues.

The chain uses TRBV28 and TRBJ2-7, with 8 bases lining up with TRBD2. V lost 6 bases, J lost 2 bases, and 3 bases stayed unmatched. Germline V CDR1 and CDR2: MDHEN, SYDVKM. CDR3 length equals 13 residues. The CDR3 coding sequence is TGTGCCAGCAGGGAGGGACTAGCCTACGAGCAGTACTTC. Amino acid sequence: CASREGLAYEQYF.

The chain employs TRBV5-4 and TRBJ1-6; D possibly corresponds to TRBD1 (5 bases). Germline CDR1 SGHNT, CDR2 YYREEE (reference sequence). This CDR3 comprises 14 residues. V was trimmed by 2 bases and J by 4 bases, leaving 7 bases between them. This chain's CDR3 is CASSLGDYNSPLHF. CDR3 DNA: TGTGCCAGCAGCTTAGGGGATTATAATTCACCCCTCCACTTT.

This clone was found once. The V and J genes are TRBV4-1 and TRBJ1-3, with 7 bases matching TRBD1. The CDR3 totals 16 residues. Germline CDR1 is MGHRA and CDR2 is YSYEKL. V dropped 5 bases and J dropped 0; count of bases not matched to a gene: 7. The CDR3 DNA reads TGCGCCAGCAGCAACCCCGCAGGGGGCTCTGGAAACACCATATATTTT. Amino acid sequence: CASSNPAGGSGNTIYF.

The J gene is TRBJ2-7, the V gene TRBV5-1, with 16 bases aligning to TRBD2. The CDR3 spans 16 residues. The V gene's germline CDR1 is SGHRS and CDR2 YFSETQ. V was clipped by 4 bases and J by 2 bases; unmatched bases: 3. The CDR3 here is CASSAGLAGGPYEQYF. The CDR3 DNA sequence: TGCGCCAGCAGCGCGGGACTAGCGGGGGGGCCCTACGAGCAGTACTTC.

The table lists this clone with a count of one. The chain employs TRBV5-4 and TRBJ2-7; 7 nucleotides match TRBD1. Trimming took 1 base from V and 4 from J; bases not matched to a gene: 5. Germline V CDR1 and CDR2: SGHNT, YYREEE (reference sequence). CDR3 length equals 14 residues. The CDR3 DNA sequence: TGTGCCAGCAGCTTGCCGGGACAGACTTACGAGCAGTACTTC. Translation gives CASSLPGQTYEQYF. The full variable domain, completed using reference TRBV5-4 and TRBJ2-7, is ETGVTQSPTHLIKTRGQQVTLRCSSQSGHNTVSWYQQALGQGPQFIFQYYREEENGRGNFPPRFSGLQFPNYSSELNVNALELDDSALYLCASSLPGQTYEQYFGPGTRLTVT.

The chain employs TRBV4-1 and TRBJ2-7; 10 positions match TRBD1. Losses at the gene ends were 5 bases for V and 4 bases for J; bases not matched to a gene: 8. Per the germline V gene, CDR1 is MGHRA and CDR2 is YSYEKL. The CDR3 runs to 15 residues. In DNA, the CDR3 is TGCGCCAGCAGCTTGTCCGGGACAGGGGTGTACGAGCAGTACTTC. It translates to CASSLSGTGVYEQYF.

The V and J genes are TRBV14 and TRBJ2-6; D unresolved. The germline V gene encodes CDR1 SGHDN and CDR2 FVKESK. The CDR3 is 14 residues long. The V end lost 3 bases, the J end lost 4 bases, and 7 bases lay between the germline ends. In DNA, the CDR3 is TGTGCCAGCAGCCAGGCATCCGGGGCCAACGTCCTGACTTTC. Amino acids: CASSQASGANVLTF.

V gene TRBV5-4 combines with J gene TRBJ1-4; D is possibly TRBD1 (5 bases). Between the trimmed V and J ends, which lost 5 bases and 3 bases, there was a span of 11 bases. The CDR3 has 14 residues. Germline CDR1 is SGHNT and CDR2 is YYREEE (reference sequence). CDR3 nucleotides: TGTGCCAGCAGTTTTCAGGGTTCTAATGAAAAACTGTTTTTT. Protein sequence: CASSFQGSNEKLFF. Full variable domain (outside the CDR3, taken from reference TRBV5-4 and TRBJ1-4): ETGVTQSPTHLIKTRGQQVTLRCSSQSGHNTVSWYQQALGQGPQFIFQYYREEENGRGNFPPRFSGLQFPNYSSELNVNALELDDSALYLCASSFQGSNEKLFFGSGTQLSVL.

The chain combines TRBV5-6 with TRBJ2-1; 8 bases map to TRBD1. This CDR3 region has 19 residues. Germline V CDR1 and CDR2: SGHDT, YYEEEE. The ends lost 0 bases at V and 2 bases at J; junction bases unmatched: 13. Written as DNA, the CDR3 is TGTGCCAGCAGCTTGGCCGGTCAGGGGGCTCTAGATCCCTACAATGAGCAGTTCTTC. It codes for CASSLAGQGALDPYNEQFF.

This clone was seen just once. The genes are TRBV11-1 and TRBJ2-7, with 10 nucleotides matching TRBD2. J was trimmed by 3 bases and V by 1 base; bases with no gene match: 0. This CDR3 is built from 14 residues. Germline values: CDR1 SGHAT, CDR2 FQDESV (reference sequence). This CDR3 is CASSLGLAGYEQYF. The CDR3 DNA follows: TGTGCCAGCAGCTTAGGACTAGCGGGCTACGAGCAGTACTTC.

This rearrangement joins TRBV11-2 to TRBJ1-6; D is unresolved. The germline V and J ends were trimmed by 0 bases and 7 bases, with 16 bases remaining between them. The germline gives CDR1 SGHAT, CDR2 FQNNGV. The CDR3 sequence is 17 residues long. The chain's CDR3 is CASSLDRGSGPNSPLHF. The CDR3 DNA is TGTGCCAGCAGCTTAGATCGAGGATCCGGTCCAAATTCACCCCTCCACTTT.

This chain joins TRBV19 and TRBJ1-5; tentative D call: TRBD1 (5 bases). The CDR3 loop spans 15 amino acids. Germline V CDR1 and CDR2: LNHDA, SQIVND (reference sequence). The V end was cut by 1 base, the J end by 2 bases, with 9 bases between. Here the CDR3 reads CASSIGQPGNQPQHF. The CDR3 DNA follows: TGTGCCAGTAGTATAGGACAGCCCGGCAATCAGCCCCAGCATTTT.

V and J are TRBV6-4 and TRBJ2-1; D possibly corresponds to TRBD2 (7 bases). Germline CDR1 reads MRHNA; CDR2 reads SNTAGT. V was shortened by 0 bases and J by 8 bases, with 17 bases between the two germline ends. This CDR3 has 16 residues. The CDR3 loop is CASSDSMGGGSDEQFF. CDR3 nucleotides: TGTGCCAGCAGTGACTCTATGGGGGGGGGCAGCGATGAGCAGTTCTTC.